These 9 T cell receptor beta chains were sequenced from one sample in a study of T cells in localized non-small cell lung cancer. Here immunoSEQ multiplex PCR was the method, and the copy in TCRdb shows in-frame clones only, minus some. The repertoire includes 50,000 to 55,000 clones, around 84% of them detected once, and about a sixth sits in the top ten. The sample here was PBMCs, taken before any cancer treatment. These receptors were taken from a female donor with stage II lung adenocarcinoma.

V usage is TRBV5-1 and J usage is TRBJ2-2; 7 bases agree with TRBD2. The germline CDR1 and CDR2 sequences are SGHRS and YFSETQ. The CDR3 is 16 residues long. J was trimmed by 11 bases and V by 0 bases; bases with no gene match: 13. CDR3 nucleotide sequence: TGCGCCAGCAGCTTGGCCCCGGGGCGGGGGTCCTCTGAGCTGTTTTTT. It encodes CASSLAPGRGSSELFF.

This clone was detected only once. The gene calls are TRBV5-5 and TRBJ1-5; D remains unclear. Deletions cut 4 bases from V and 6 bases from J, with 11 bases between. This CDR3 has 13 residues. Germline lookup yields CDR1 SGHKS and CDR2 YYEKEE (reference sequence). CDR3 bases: TGTGCCAGCAGCCGCGAGTGGGGTCAGCCCCAGCATTTT. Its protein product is CASSREWGQPQHF.

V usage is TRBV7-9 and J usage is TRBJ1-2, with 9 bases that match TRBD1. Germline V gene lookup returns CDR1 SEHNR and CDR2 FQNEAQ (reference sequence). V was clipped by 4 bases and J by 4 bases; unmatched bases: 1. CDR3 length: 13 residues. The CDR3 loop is CASSSDRGYGYTF. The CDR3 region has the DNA TGTGCCAGCAGCTCGGACAGGGGCTATGGCTACACCTTC. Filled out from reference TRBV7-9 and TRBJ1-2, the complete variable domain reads DTGVSQNPRHKITKRGQNVTFRCDPISEHNRLYWYRQTLGQGPEFLTYFQNEAQLEKSRLLSDRFSAERPKGSFSTLEIQRTEQGDSAMYLCASSSDRGYGYTFGSGTRLTVV.

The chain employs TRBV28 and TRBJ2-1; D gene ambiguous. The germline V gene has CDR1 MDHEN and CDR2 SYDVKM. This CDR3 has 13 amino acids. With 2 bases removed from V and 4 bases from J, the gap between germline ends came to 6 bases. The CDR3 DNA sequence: TGTGCCAGCAGTTTAAGCATTTACAATGAGCAGTTCTTC. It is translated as CASSLSIYNEQFF.

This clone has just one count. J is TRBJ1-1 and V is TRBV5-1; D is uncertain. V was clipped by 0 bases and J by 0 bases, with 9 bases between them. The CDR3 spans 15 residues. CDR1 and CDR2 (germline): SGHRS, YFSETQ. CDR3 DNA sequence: TGCGCCAGCAGCTTGGTCCCGGGTATGAACACTGAAGCTTTCTTT. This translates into CASSLVPGMNTEAFF.

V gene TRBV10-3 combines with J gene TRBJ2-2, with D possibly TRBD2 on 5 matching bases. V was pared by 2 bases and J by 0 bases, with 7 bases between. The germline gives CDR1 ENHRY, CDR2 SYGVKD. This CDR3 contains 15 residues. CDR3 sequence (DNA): TGTGCCATCAGTGAGGGACTGACGAACACCGGGGAGCTGTTTTTT. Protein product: CAISEGLTNTGELFF.

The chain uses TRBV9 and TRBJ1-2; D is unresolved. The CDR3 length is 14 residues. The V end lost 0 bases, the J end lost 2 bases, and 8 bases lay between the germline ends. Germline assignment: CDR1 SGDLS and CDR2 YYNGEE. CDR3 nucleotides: TGTGCCAGCAGCGTAGCTTCTGAAAACTATGGCTACACCTTC. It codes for CASSVASENYGYTF.

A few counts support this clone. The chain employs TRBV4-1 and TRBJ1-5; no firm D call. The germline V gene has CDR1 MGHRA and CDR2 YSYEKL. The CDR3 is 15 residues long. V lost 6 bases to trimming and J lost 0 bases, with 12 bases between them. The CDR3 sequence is CASRPGRDSNQPQHF. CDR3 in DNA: TGCGCCAGCAGACCCGGACGGGATAGCAATCAGCCCCAGCATTTT.

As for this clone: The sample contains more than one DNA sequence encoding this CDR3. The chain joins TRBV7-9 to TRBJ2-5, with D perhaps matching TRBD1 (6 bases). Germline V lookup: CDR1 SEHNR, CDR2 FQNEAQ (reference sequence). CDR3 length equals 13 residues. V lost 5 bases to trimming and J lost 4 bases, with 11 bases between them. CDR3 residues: CASSRSGAETQYF. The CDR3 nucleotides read TGTGCCAGCAGCCGGTCAGGGGCAGAGACCCAGTACTTC.